A selection of T cell receptor beta chains follows, all from one sample in a study of blood T cell repertoires in COVID-19. Sequencing was performed with immunoSEQ multiplex PCR; in TCRdb, only in-frame clones are kept and a portion is missing. Of about 82,000 clones in the sample, about 80% were seen once. Sequencing used peripheral blood. The source of these receptors is a woman aged 40 to 49 with active or convalescent COVID-19. The CDR3 runs from the conserved cysteine through the conserved F or W. D genes are given only for firm matches. The size entry is marked missing in some rows and otherwise reads once, few, many or a size class.

j_call: TRBJ2-7
v_call: TRBV10-3
d_call: -
clone_size: -
cdr3_aa: CAISESFGRGEEEQYF
cdr3_nt: TGTGCCATCAGTGAGTCGTTTGGCAGGGGCGAGGAAGAGCAGTACTTC

j_call: TRBJ1-5
v_call: TRBV6-5
d_call: -
clone_size: -
cdr3_aa: CASSLDTQPQHF
cdr3_nt: TGTGCCAGCAGTTTGGACACTCAGCCCCAGCATTTT

j_call: TRBJ2-2
v_call: TRBV5-1
d_call: TRBD2
clone_size: -
cdr3_aa: CASSAGTTNTGELFF
cdr3_nt: TGCGCCAGCAGCGCTGGGACTACGAACACCGGGGAGCTGTTTTTT

j_call: TRBJ2-1
v_call: TRBV6-4
d_call: TRBD1
clone_size: -
cdr3_aa: CASSDRTGGLNEQFF
cdr3_nt: TGTGCCAGCAGTGACAGGACAGGGGGGTTGAATGAGCAGTTCTTC

j_call: TRBJ2-7
v_call: TRBV7-2
d_call: TRBD2
clone_size: -
cdr3_aa: CASSPGLAGGREQYF
cdr3_nt: TGTGCCAGCAGCCCAGGGCTAGCGGGAGGGAGGGAGCAGTACTTC

j_call: TRBJ2-7
v_call: TRBV7-2
d_call: -
clone_size: -
cdr3_aa: CASSLFGGSFYEQYF
cdr3_nt: TGTGCCAGCAGCTTATTCGGGGGTTCATTTTACGAGCAGTACTTC

j_call: TRBJ1-5
v_call: TRBV19
d_call: TRBD1
clone_size: once
cdr3_aa: CASSKTGGGQPQHF
cdr3_nt: TGTGCCAGTAGTAAGACAGGGGGCGGGCAGCCCCAGCATTTT

j_call: TRBJ1-1
v_call: TRBV12-5
d_call: TRBD1
clone_size: -
cdr3_aa: CASGLVRTGEAFF
cdr3_nt: TGTGCTAGTGGTTTGGTACGGACAGGTGAAGCTTTCTTT

j_call: TRBJ2-7
v_call: TRBV9
d_call: TRBD2
clone_size: -
cdr3_aa: CASSPGGSGRALEQYF
cdr3_nt: TGTGCCAGCAGCCCGGGGGGTAGCGGGAGGGCCCTCGAGCAGTACTTC

j_call: TRBJ1-1
v_call: TRBV7-2
d_call: -
clone_size: few
cdr3_aa: CASSLIAWELAFF
cdr3_nt: TGTGCCAGCAGCTTAATAGCGTGGGAGTTGGCTTTCTTT

j_call: TRBJ2-2
v_call: TRBV19
d_call: -
clone_size: -
cdr3_aa: CASLRGPMVGELFF
cdr3_nt: TGTGCCAGTCTCCGTGGGCCCATGGTTGGGGAGCTGTTTTTT

j_call: TRBJ2-1
v_call: TRBV4-3
d_call: TRBD2
clone_size: -
cdr3_aa: CASSRGLAANEQFF
cdr3_nt: TGCGCCAGCAGCCGCGGACTAGCGGCCAATGAGCAGTTCTTC

j_call: TRBJ2-3
v_call: TRBV11-3
d_call: TRBD1
clone_size: -
cdr3_aa: CASSRTGDSTDTQYF
cdr3_nt: TGTGCCAGCAGTCGGACAGGTGATAGCACAGATACGCAGTATTTT

j_call: TRBJ2-7
v_call: TRBV5-3
d_call: TRBD1
clone_size: -
cdr3_aa: CARKGPSGQACFPYEQYF
cdr3_nt: TGTGCCAGAAAGGGGCCCTCGGGACAGGCGTGCTTTCCCTACGAGCAGTACTTC

j_call: TRBJ2-7
v_call: TRBV11-1
d_call: -
clone_size: -
cdr3_aa: CASSSSGEQYF
cdr3_nt: TGTGCCAGCAGCAGCTCGGGCGAGCAGTACTTC

j_call: TRBJ1-5
v_call: TRBV18
d_call: -
clone_size: -
cdr3_aa: CASSLAVNQPQHF
cdr3_nt: TGTGCCAGCTCGCTGGCAGTAAATCAGCCCCAGCATTTT

j_call: TRBJ2-7
v_call: TRBV21-1
d_call: -
clone_size: -
cdr3_aa: CASSIDRRRYF
cdr3_nt: TGTGCCAGCAGCATTGACAGGCGGCGGTACTTC

j_call: TRBJ2-1
v_call: TRBV6-5
d_call: TRBD2
clone_size: -
cdr3_aa: CASRPRTSHNEQFF
cdr3_nt: TGTGCCAGCAGACCCCGGACTAGTCACAATGAGCAGTTCTTC

j_call: TRBJ1-4
v_call: TRBV27
d_call: -
clone_size: -
cdr3_aa: CASSLFAAGKGEKLFF
cdr3_nt: TGTGCCAGCAGTTTATTTGCTGCAGGGAAGGGTGAAAAACTGTTTTTT